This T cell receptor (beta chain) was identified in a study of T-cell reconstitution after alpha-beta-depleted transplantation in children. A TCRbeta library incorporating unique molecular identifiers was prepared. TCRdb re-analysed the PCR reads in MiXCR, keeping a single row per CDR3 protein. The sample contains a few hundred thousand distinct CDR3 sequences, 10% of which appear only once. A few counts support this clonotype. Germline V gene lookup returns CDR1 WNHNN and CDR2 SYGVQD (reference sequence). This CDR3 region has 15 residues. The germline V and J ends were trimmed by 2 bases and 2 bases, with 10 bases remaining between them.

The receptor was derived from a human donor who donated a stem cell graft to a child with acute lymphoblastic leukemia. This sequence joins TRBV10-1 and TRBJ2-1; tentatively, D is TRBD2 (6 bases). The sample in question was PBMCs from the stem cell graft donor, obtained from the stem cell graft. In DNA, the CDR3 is TGCGCCAGCAGTGAGGCGGGATATGCCTACAATGAGCAGTTCTTC. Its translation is CASSEAGYAYNEQFF.